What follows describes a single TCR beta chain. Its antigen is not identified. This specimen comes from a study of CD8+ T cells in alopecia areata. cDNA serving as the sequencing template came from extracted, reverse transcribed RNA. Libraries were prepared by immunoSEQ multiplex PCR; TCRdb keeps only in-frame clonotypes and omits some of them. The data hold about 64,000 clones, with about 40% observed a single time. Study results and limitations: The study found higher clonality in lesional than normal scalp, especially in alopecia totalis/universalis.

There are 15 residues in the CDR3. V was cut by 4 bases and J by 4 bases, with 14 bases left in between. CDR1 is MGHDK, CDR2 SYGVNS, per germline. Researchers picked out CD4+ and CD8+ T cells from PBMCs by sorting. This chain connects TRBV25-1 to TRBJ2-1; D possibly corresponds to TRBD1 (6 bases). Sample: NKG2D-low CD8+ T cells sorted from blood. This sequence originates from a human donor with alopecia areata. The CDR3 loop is CASSVSDSSYNEQFF. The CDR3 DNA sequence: TGTGCCAGCAGTGTTTCGGACAGCTCATACAATGAGCAGTTCTTC.